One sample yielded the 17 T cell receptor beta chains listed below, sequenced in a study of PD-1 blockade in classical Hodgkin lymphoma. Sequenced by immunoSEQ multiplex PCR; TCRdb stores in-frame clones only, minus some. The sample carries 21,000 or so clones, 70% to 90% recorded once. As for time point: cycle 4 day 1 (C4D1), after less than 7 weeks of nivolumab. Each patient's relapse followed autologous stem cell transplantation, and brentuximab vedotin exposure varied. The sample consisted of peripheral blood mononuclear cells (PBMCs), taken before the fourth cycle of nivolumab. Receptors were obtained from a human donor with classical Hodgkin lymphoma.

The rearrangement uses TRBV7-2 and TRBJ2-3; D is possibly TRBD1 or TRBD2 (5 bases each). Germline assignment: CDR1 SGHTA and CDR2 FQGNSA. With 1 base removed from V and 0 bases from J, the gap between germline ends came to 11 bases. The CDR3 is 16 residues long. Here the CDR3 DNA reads TGTGCCAGCAGCTTAGTAGGGACGGCTAGCACAGATACGCAGTATTTT. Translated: CASSLVGTASTDTQYF. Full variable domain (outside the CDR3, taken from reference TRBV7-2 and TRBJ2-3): GAGVSQSPSNKVTEKGKDVELRCDPISGHTALYWYRQSLGQGLEFLIYFQGNSAPDKSGLPSDRFSAERTGGSVSTLTIQRTQQEDSAVYLCASSLVGTASTDTQYFGPGTRLTVL.

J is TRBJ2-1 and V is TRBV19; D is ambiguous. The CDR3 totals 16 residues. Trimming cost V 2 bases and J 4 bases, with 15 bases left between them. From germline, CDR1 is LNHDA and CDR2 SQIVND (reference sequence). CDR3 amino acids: CASSISTGPFYNEQFF. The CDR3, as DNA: TGTGCCAGTAGTATATCCACCGGGCCATTTTACAATGAGCAGTTCTTC.

The CDR3 sequence: CTVTEPGDTQYF. The CDR3 region has the DNA TGCACCGTCACAGAGCCGGGAGATACGCAGTATTTT. This rearrangement joins TRBV29-1 to TRBJ2-3; no clear D. Germline loops: CDR1 SQVTM, CDR2 ANQGSEA. There are 12 residues in the CDR3.

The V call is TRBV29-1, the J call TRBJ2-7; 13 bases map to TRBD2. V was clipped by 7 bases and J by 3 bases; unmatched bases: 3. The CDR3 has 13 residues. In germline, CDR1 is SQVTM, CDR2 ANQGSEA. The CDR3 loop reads CSARTSGGYEQYF. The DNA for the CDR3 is TGCAGCGCAAGGACTAGCGGGGGCTACGAGCAGTACTTC.

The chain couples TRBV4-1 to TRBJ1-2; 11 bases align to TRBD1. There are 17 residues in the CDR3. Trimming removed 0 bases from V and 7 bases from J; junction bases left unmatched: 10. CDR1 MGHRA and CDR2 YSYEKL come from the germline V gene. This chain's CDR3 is CASSQDGGQGGRFGYTF. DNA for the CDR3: TGCGCCAGCAGCCAAGATGGGGGACAGGGGGGGAGATTTGGCTACACCTTC.

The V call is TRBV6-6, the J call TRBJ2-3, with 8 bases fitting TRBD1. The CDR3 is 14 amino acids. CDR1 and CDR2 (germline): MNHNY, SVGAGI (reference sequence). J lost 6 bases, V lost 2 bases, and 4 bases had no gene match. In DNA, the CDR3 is TGTGCCAGCAGTTACCCCGGACAGGGCGATACGCAGTATTTT. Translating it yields CASSYPGQGDTQYF.

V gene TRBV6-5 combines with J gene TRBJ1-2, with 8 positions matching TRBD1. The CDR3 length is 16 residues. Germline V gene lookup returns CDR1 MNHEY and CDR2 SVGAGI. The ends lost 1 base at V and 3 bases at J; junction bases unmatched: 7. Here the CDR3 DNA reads TGTGCCAGCAGTTACTTATCGTCAGGGGGCTACTATGGCTACACCTTC. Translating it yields CASSYLSSGGYYGYTF.

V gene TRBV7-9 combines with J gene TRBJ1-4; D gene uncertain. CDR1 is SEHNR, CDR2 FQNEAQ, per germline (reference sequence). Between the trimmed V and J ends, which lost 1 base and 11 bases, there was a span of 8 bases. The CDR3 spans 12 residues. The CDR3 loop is CASSLGDGKLFF. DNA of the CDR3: TGTGCCAGCAGCTTAGGCGATGGGAAACTGTTTTTT.

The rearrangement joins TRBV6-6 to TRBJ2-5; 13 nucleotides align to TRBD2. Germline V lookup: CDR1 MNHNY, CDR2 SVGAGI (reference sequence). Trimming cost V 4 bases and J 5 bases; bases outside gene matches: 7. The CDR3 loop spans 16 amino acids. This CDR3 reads CASSSGLAGWLETQYF. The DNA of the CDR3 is TGTGCCAGCAGTTCGGGACTAGCGGGGTGGTTGGAGACCCAGTACTTC.

The CDR3 spells CASSLETGRGNTQYF. The CDR3 nucleotides are TGCGCCAGCAGCTTGGAGACAGGGAGAGGAAATACGCAGTATTTT. V gene TRBV5-1 combines with J gene TRBJ2-3; 7 bases line up with TRBD1. The germline gives CDR1 SGHRS, CDR2 YFSETQ. CDR3 length: 15 residues. With V trimmed by 0 bases and J by 7 bases, 8 bases remained unmatched.

The CDR3 bases are TGTGCCAGCAGTTTAGGTGCAGCCTACGAGCAGTACTTC. This encodes CASSLGAAYEQYF. The J gene is TRBJ2-7, the V gene TRBV27, with D unresolved. Trimming took off 2 bases at V and 2 bases at J, with 7 bases between the two ends. This CDR3 has 13 amino acids. Germline V gives CDR1 MNHEY, CDR2 SMNVEV (reference sequence).

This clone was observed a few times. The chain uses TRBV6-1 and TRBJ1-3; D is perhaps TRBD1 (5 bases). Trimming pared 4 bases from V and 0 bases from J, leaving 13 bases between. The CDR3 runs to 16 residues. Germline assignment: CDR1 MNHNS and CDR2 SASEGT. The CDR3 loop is CASSARNRISGNTIYF. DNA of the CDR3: TGTGCCAGCAGTGCGCGTAACAGGATCTCTGGAAACACCATATATTTT.

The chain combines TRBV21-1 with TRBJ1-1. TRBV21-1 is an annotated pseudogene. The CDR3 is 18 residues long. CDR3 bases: TGTGCCAGCAGTAGGGGGGGCTGTAAGTGGATTAAGAACACTGAAGCTTTCTTT. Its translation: CASSRGGCKWIKNTEAFF.

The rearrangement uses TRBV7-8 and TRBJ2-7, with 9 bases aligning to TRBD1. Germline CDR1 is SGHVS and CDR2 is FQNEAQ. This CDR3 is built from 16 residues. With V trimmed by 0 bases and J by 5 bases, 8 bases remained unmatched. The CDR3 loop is CASSLAWTGAVHEQYF. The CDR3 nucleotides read TGTGCCAGCAGCTTAGCGTGGACAGGGGCGGTGCACGAGCAGTACTTC.

In DNA, the CDR3 is TGTGCCAGCAGCGTAAGATTACAAGAGACCCAGTACTTC. Protein: CASSVRLQETQYF. This chain uses TRBV9 with TRBJ2-5; D is uncertain. V was trimmed by 1 base and J by 2 bases, leaving 6 bases between them. Germline loops: CDR1 SGDLS, CDR2 YYNGEE. The CDR3 loop spans 13 amino acids.

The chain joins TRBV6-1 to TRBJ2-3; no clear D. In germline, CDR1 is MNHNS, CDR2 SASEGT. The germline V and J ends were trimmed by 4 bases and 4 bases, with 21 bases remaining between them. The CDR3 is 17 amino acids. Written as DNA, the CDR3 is TGTGCCAGCAGTGCTTCTCGCGGCCTCCCACCCCCAGATACGCAGTATTTT. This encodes CASSASRGLPPPDTQYF.

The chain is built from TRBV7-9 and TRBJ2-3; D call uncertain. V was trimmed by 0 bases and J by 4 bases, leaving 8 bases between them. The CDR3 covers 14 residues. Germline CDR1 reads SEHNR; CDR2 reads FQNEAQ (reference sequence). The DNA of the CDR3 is TGTGCCAGCAGCTTAGCTCATTCCTCAGATACGCAGTATTTT. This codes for CASSLAHSSDTQYF. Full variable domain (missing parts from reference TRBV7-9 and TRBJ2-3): DTGVSQNPRHKITKRGQNVTFRCDPISEHNRLYWYRQTLGQGPEFLTYFQNEAQLEKSRLLSDRFSAERPKGSFSTLEIQRTEQGDSAMYLCASSLAHSSDTQYFGPGTRLTVL.